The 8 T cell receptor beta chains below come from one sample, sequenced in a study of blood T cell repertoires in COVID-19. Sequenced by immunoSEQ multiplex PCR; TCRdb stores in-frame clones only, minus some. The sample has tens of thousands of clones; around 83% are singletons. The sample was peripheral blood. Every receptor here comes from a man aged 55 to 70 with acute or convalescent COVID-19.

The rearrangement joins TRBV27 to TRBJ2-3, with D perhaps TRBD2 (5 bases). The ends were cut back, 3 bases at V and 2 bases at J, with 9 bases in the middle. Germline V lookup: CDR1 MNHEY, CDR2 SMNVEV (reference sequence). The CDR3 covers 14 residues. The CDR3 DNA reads TGTGCCAGCAGTTTTGAGGGAATCACAGATACGCAGTATTTT. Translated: CASSFEGITDTQYF.

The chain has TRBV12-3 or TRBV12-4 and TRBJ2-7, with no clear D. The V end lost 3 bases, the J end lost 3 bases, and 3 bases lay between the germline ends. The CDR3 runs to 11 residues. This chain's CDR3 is CASSFRYEQYF. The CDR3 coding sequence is TGTGCCAGCAGTTTCCGCTACGAGCAGTACTTC.

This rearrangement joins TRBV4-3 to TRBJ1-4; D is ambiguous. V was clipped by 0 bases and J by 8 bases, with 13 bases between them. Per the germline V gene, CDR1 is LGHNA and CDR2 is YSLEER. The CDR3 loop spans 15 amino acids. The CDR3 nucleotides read TGCGCCAGCAGCCAAGAGGAGGGAAGGTGGGAAAAACTGTTTTTT. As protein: CASSQEEGRWEKLFF.

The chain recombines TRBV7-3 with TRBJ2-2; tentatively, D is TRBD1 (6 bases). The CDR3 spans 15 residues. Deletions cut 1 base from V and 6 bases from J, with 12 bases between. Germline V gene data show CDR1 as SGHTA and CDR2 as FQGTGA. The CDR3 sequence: CASSLMAGVAGELFF. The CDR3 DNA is TGTGCCAGCAGCTTAATGGCAGGGGTAGCCGGGGAGCTGTTTTTT. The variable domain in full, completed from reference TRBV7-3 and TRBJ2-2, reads GAGVSQTPSNKVTEKGKYVELRCDPISGHTALYWYRQSLGQGPEFLIYFQGTGAADDSGLPNDRFFAVRPEGSVSTLKIQRTERGDSAVYLCASSLMAGVAGELFFGEGSRLTVL.

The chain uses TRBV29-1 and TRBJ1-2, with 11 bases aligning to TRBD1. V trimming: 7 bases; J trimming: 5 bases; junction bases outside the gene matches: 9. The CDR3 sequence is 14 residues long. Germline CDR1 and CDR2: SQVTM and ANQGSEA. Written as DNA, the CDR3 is TGCAGCGCTACCCGGGACAGGGGGGTGTATGGCTACACCTTC. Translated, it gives CSATRDRGVYGYTF.

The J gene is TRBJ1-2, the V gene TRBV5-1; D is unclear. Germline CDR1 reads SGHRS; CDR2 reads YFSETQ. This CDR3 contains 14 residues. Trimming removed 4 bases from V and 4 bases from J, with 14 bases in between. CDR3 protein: CASSPLGEGYGYTF. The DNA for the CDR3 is TGCGCCAGCAGCCCCCTGGGTGAGGGCTATGGCTACACCTTC.

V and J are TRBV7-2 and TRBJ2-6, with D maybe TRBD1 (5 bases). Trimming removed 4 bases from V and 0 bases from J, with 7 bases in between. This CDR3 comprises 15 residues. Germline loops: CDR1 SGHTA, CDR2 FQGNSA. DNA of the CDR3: TGTGCCAGCAGCTACGACAGCTCTGGGGCCAACGTCCTGACTTTC. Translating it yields CASSYDSSGANVLTF.

CDR3 protein: CASRPRSAGARYNEQFF. The CDR3 DNA reads TGTGCCAGCAGACCCAGATCGGCGGGGGCCCGATACAATGAGCAGTTCTTC. The chain has TRBV11-2 and TRBJ2-1; the D gene is possibly TRBD2 (7 bases). CDR1 and CDR2 from the germline V gene are SGHAT and FQNNGV. This CDR3 is 17 amino acids long. The V and J ends lost 6 bases and 4 bases respectively, with 22 bases between them.